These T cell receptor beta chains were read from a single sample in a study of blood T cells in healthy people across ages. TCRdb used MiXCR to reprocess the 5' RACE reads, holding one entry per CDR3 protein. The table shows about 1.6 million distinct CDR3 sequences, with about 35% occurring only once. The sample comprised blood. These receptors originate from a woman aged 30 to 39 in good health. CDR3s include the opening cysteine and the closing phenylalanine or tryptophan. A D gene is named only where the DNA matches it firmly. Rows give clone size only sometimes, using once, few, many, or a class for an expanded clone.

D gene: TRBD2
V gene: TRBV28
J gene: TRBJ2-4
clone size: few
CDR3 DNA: TGTGCCAGCAGCCCGACTAGCGGAGGGTTAAACCCCAAAAACATTCAGTACTTC
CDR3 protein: CASSPTSGGLNPKNIQYF

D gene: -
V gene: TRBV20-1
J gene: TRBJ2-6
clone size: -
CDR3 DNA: TGCAGTACTAGAGATCTATTGGCAGGGAGTGCCTCTGGGGCCAACGTCCTGACTTTC
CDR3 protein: CSTRDLLAGSASGANVLTF

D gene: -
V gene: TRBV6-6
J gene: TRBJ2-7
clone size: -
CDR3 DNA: TGTGCCAGCAGTTACTCGTTACAGATCGCCTACGAGCAGTACTTC
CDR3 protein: CASSYSLQIAYEQYF

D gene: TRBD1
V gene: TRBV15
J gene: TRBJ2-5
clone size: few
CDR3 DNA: TGTGCCACCAGCAGAGTATTCGCTACCGGGACAGGGCGAGAGACCCAGTACTTC
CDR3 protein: CATSRVFATGTGRETQYF

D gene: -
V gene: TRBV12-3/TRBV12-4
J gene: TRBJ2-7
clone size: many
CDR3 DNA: TGTGCCAGCAGTTTAGATGTGGGGCCCTACGAGCAGTACTTC
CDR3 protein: CASSLDVGPYEQYF

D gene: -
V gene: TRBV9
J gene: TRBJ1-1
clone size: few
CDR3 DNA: TGTGCCAGCAGCGTAGCGGAGTGGATAGGCACTGAAGCTTTCTTT
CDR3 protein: CASSVAEWIGTEAFF

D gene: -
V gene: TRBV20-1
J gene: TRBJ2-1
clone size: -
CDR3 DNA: TGCAGTGCTAGAGCTGACAGGTATTACAATGAGCAGTTCTTC
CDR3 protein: CSARADRYYNEQFF

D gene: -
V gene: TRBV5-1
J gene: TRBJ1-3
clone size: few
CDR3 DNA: TGCGCCAGCAGCTTAACCTGGGTCTCTGGAAACACCATATATTTT
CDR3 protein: CASSLTWVSGNTIYF

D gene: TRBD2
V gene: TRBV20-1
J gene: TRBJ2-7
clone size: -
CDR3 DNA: TGCAGTGCTAGAGAAAGCGGGAACGAGCAGTACTTC
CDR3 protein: CSARESGNEQYF

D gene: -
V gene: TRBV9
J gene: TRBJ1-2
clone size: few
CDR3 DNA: TGTGCCAGCATCGGGTCAGGACAGCGCGTAACTAACTATGGCTACACCTTC
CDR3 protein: CASIGSGQRVTNYGYTF

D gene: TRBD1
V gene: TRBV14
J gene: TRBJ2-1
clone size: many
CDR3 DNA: TGTGCCAGCAGCCAAGATTGGACAGGAGAGCAGTTCTTC
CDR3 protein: CASSQDWTGEQFF

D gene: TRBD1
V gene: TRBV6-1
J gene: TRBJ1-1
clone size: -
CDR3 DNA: TGTGCCAGCAGGACCGAGGACAGGGGTAACACTGAAGCTTTCTTT
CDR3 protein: CASRTEDRGNTEAFF

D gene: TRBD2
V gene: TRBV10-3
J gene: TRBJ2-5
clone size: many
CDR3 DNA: TGTGCCATCAGTTACAGCGGGGGTGACCAAGAGACCCAGTACTTC
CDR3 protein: CAISYSGGDQETQYF

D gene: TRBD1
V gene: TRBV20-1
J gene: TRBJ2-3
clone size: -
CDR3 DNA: TGCAGTGCCACCTTGGGACAGGTTCAAAGCACAGATACGCAGTATTTT
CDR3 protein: CSATLGQVQSTDTQYF

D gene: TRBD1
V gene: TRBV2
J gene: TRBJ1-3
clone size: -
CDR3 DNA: TGTGCCAGCAGTGCAAGGGACAGGGCCGGAAACACCATATATTTT
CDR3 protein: CASSARDRAGNTIYF

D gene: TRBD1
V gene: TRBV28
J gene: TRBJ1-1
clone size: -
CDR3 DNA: TGTGCCAGCAGTTTCAGGGGGCGATTGAACACTGAAGCTTTCTTT
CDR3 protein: CASSFRGRLNTEAFF

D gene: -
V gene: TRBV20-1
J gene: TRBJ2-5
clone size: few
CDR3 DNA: TGCAGTGCTTCACAGACCCAGTACTTC
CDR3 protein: CSASQTQYF

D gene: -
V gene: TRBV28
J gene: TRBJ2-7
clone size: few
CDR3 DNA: TGTGCCAGCGTTGGGGCCTCGGGATACGAGCAGTACTTC
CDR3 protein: CASVGASGYEQYF

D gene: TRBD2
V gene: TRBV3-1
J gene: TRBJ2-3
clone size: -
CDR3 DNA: TGTGCCAGCAGCCAAGATTTGCGCGGGGGGAAATCAGATACGCAGTATTTT
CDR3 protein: CASSQDLRGGKSDTQYF

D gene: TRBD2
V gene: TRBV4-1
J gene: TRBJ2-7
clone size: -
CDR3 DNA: TGCGCCAGCAGCCCGTCCAGGACTAGCGGGACCTACGAGCAGTACTTC
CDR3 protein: CASSPSRTSGTYEQYF

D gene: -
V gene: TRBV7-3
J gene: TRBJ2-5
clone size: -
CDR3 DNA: TGTGCCAGCAGCAAGACCCCAGAGACCCAGTACTTC
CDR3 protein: CASSKTPETQYF

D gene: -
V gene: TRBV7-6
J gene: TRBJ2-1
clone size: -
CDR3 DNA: TGTGCCAGCAGCTTCAACAGGCATAATGAGCAGTTCTTC
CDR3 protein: CASSFNRHNEQFF